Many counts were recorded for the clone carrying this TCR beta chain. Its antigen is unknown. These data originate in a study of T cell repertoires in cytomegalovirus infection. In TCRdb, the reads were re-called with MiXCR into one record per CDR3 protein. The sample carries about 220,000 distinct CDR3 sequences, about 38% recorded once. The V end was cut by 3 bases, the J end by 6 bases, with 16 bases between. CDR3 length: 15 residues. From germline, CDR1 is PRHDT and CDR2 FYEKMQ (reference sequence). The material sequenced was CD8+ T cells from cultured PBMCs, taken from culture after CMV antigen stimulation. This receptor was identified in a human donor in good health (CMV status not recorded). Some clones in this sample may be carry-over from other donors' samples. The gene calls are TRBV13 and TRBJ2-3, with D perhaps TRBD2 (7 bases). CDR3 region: CASSFSSGGRDTQYF. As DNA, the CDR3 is TGTGCCAGCAGCTTCTCCTCGGGGGGCAGGGATACGCAGTATTTT. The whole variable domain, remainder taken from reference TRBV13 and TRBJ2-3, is AAGVIQSPRHLIKEKRETATLKCYPIPRHDTVYWYQQGPGQDPQFLISFYEKMQSDKGSIPDRFSAQQFSDYHSELNMSSLELGDSALYFCASSFSSGGRDTQYFGPGTRLTVL.